This TCR beta chain was documented in a study of cytomegalovirus exposure and HLA in healthy donors. Study-wide results and caveats: A list of 150 to 200 TCR beta chains associated with cytomegalovirus was given.

The V gene's germline CDR1 is PRHDT and CDR2 FYEKMQ (reference sequence). This CDR3 has 15 residues. V was pared by 5 bases and J by 3 bases, with 16 bases between. Primers for the PCR totalled 60 Vbeta and 13 Jbeta. Sequenced by immunoSEQ multiplex PCR; TCRdb stores in-frame clones only, minus some. The sample lists approximately 74,000 clones, approximately 75% seen once, with roughly 7.7% in the top ten. In this sample, this clone turned up a few times. Its antigen is unidentified. The source of this sequence is a man aged 55 to 70 in good health and CMV-seropositive. This chain joins TRBV13 and TRBJ2-5, with a possible D match to TRBD2 (5 bases). The sequencing sample was made of PBMCs. Written as DNA, the CDR3 is TGTGCCAGCAGCCGGGGAAGCGGCCGGGAAGAGACCCAGTACTTC. Translation gives CASSRGSGREETQYF.